These 10 T cell receptor beta chains came from one sample sequenced in a study of cytomegalovirus exposure and HLA in healthy donors. PCR amplification relied on 60 Vbeta primers (plus 13 Jbeta primers). Here immunoSEQ multiplex PCR was the method, and the copy in TCRdb shows in-frame clones only, minus some. The sample has roughly 130,000 clones, roughly 82% seen once; the top ten hold 2% to 3%. Material for sequencing was PBMCs. The receptors stem from a man in his fifties or sixties in good health and CMV-seronegative.

The gene calls are TRBV5-6 and TRBJ2-5, with TRBD1 matching 8 bases. V was clipped by 3 bases and J by 5 bases; unmatched bases: 9. The CDR3 has 15 residues. Germline CDR1 reads SGHDT; CDR2 reads YYEEEE. CDR3 region: CASSYLTGVSETQYF. CDR3 nucleotide sequence: TGTGCCAGCAGCTACCTGACAGGGGTGAGCGAGACCCAGTACTTC.

The chain joins TRBV19 to TRBJ1-3; D remains unclear. This CDR3 contains 14 residues. The V and J ends lost 5 bases and 0 bases respectively, with 8 bases between them. The germline CDR1 and CDR2 sequences are LNHDA and SQIVND (reference sequence). The CDR3 region is CASSAGISGNTIYF. CDR3 nucleotide sequence: TGTGCCAGTAGTGCCGGTATCTCTGGAAACACCATATATTTT.

V is TRBV6-5 and J is TRBJ1-2, with 9 bases lining up with TRBD1. The CDR3 consists of 15 residues. In germline, CDR1 is MNHEY, CDR2 SVGAGI. With V trimmed by 4 bases and J by 4 bases, 7 bases remained unmatched. CDR3 nucleotide sequence: TGTGCCAGCAGTTCTCACAGGGGGCGCGGCTATGGCTACACCTTC. It yields the protein CASSSHRGRGYGYTF.

The chain combines TRBV5-4 with TRBJ2-7; maybe TRBD1 (6 bases). CDR3 size: 14 residues. The germline V gene encodes CDR1 SGHNT and CDR2 YYREEE (reference sequence). Trimming pared 5 bases from V and 5 bases from J, leaving 17 bases between. The CDR3 DNA reads as TGTGCCAGCAGTGTCGGGACACCCTTTAACGAGCAGTACTTC. Its protein product is CASSVGTPFNEQYF.

This chain uses TRBV19 with TRBJ2-7, with a weak D call TRBD2 (6 bases). There are 15 residues in the CDR3. V lost 1 base to trimming and J lost 8 bases, with 18 bases between them. The germline V gene encodes CDR1 LNHDA and CDR2 SQIVND (reference sequence). In nucleotides, the CDR3 is TGTGCCAGTAGTATAGCGGCGGGGCCCCTCGGACAGCAGTACTTC. It translates to CASSIAAGPLGQQYF.

This chain links TRBV5-1 with TRBJ1-4; no firm D call. The CDR3 has 16 amino acids. The V end was cut by 0 bases, the J end by 14 bases, with 23 bases between. The germline gives CDR1 SGHRS, CDR2 YFSETQ. CDR3 sequence reads: CASSLVAGGFPQDLFF. As DNA, the CDR3 is TGCGCCAGCAGCTTGGTGGCAGGCGGGTTCCCACAAGATCTGTTTTTT.

The gene calls are TRBV4-3 and TRBJ1-6; 10 bases are shared with TRBD1. Germline V CDR1 and CDR2: LGHNA, YSLEER. The length of the CDR3 is 15 residues. V lost 2 bases and J lost 8; bases outside the gene matches: 3. This chain's CDR3 is CASSQWTGGDSPLHF. DNA for the CDR3: TGCGCCAGCAGCCAATGGACAGGGGGTGATTCACCCCTCCACTTT.

This clone was counted between two and nine times. The chain combines TRBV29-1 with TRBJ2-5; 7 nucleotides line up with TRBD2. The J call may be incorrect, as the DNA end agrees better with TRBJ2-7. Germline V CDR1 and CDR2: SQVTM, ANQGSEA. The CDR3 contains 12 residues. In nucleotides, the CDR3 is TGCAGCGTTGTCGGGGGGATCAACGAGCAGTACTTC. This translates into CSVVGGINEQYF.

The gene calls are TRBV11-2 and TRBJ2-7; tentative D call: TRBD2 (6 bases). The CDR3 loop spans 14 amino acids. CDR1 is SGHAT, CDR2 FQNNGV, per germline. Trimming removed 3 bases at V and 2 bases at J, with 11 bases between. CDR3 DNA sequence: TGTGCCAGCAGCTTTTGGGACTCTGCCTACGAGCAGTACTTC. This gives the protein CASSFWDSAYEQYF.

The chain employs TRBV4-2 and TRBJ2-1; 7 positions agree with TRBD2. The germline V gene has CDR1 LGHNA and CDR2 YNFKEQ. This CDR3 is built from 17 residues. The junction had 10 bases not matched to a gene; V was cut back by 5 bases and J by 0 bases. CDR3 bases: TGTGCCAGCAGCACCCTTTGGGGGGGAAGCTCCTACAATGAGCAGTTCTTC. Translated: CASSTLWGGSSYNEQFF.